The present TCR beta chain was sequenced within a study of T cell repertoires in cytomegalovirus infection. At the level of the study: CMV infection plus the matching HLA type was flagged by public TCR beta signatures. Overall study results and limits: The ex vivo response was dominated by HLA-C-restricted CMV-specific TCR beta clonotypes. Cumulated frequencies of public TCR beta families served to identify carriers of CMV plus the relevant HLA.

Germline V gene sequence: CDR1 MGHRA, CDR2 YSYEKL. The CDR3 is made up of 14 amino acids. TCRdb re-derived calls from the reads in MiXCR, one entry per CDR3 protein. The repertoire has about 180,000 distinct CDR3 sequences, roughly an eighth of them found once; the top ten carry over 25%. This clonotype was counted at least ten times. Antigen unknown. A read error may produce the germline difference seen at one junction end. V and J are TRBV4-1 and TRBJ2-5; perhaps TRBD2 as D (6 bases). This TCR derives from a human donor in good health (CMV status not recorded). Some clones in this sample may be carry-over from other donors' samples. Sequenced sample: PBMCs. The DNA for the CDR3 is TGCGCCAGCAGACAAGATACTAGCCGAGAGACCCAGTACTTC. This codes for CASRQDTSRETQYF.